Listed here are 23 T cell receptor beta chains from one sample, sequenced in a study of shared clonotypes between healthy human individuals. The data were produced by immunoSEQ multiplex PCR, yet TCRdb's version contains in-frame clones alone and is incomplete. The table records about 680,000 clones, about 80% of them present only once. Material for sequencing was memory CD4+ T cells sorted from blood. The subset: CD45RA-negative fraction. These receptors were obtained from a woman in her thirties in good health.

There are many counts of this clone. This chain joins TRBV30 and TRBJ2-3, with 10 bases aligning to TRBD2. This CDR3 contains 17 residues. The V and J ends lost 3 bases and 9 bases, in that order; junction bases with no gene match: 18. The germline gives CDR1 GTSNPN, CDR2 SVGIG (reference sequence). CDR3 in amino acids: CAWSGASGSPEIGTQYF. CDR3 coding DNA: TGTGCCTGGAGCGGCGCTAGCGGGAGCCCTGAGATTGGGACGCAGTATTTT.

The genes are TRBV4-1 and TRBJ1-2; possible D gene TRBD1, 5 bases. Looked up from germline, CDR1 is MGHRA and CDR2 is YSYEKL. The CDR3 runs to 16 residues. V lost 4 bases and J 0 bases, leaving 15 bases between the germline ends. Here the CDR3 DNA reads TGCGCCAGCAGCCTCAGAGCCGGGACGGCTAACTATGGCTACACCTTC. It is translated as CASSLRAGTANYGYTF.

The CDR3 DNA is TGTGCCAGCAGTTTAAAGAAGACCTACGAGCAGTACTTC. Residues: CASSLKKTYEQYF. The rearrangement joins TRBV27 to TRBJ2-7; D uncertain. The V end was cut by 2 bases, the J end by 2 bases, with 7 bases between. CDR1 MNHEY and CDR2 SMNVEV come from the germline V gene (reference sequence). CDR3 length equals 13 residues.

The chain recombines TRBV10-3 with TRBJ1-2; 12 positions agree with TRBD1. This CDR3 comprises 15 residues. V lost 6 bases, J lost 4 bases, and 6 bases stayed unmatched. Germline V gives CDR1 ENHRY, CDR2 SYGVKD. The CDR3 bases are TGTGCCATCAGGAAGGGACAGGGGGCAATCTATGGCTACACCTTC. Encoded protein: CAIRKGQGAIYGYTF.

This clone occurred a few times. This chain links TRBV4-1 with TRBJ1-3; D gene uncertain. The germline V and J ends were trimmed by 4 bases and 0 bases, with 13 bases remaining between them. The CDR3 length is 16 residues. From germline, CDR1 is MGHRA and CDR2 YSYEKL. The CDR3 region has the DNA TGCGCCAGCAGCCCCGCCTCAGTGAGCTCTGGAAACACCATATATTTT. It yields the protein CASSPASVSSGNTIYF.

V and J are TRBV5-8 and TRBJ2-4; TRBD1 agrees at 9 bases. Germline V gene lookup returns CDR1 SGHTS and CDR2 YDEGEE. V lost 2 bases and J lost 3; bases outside the gene matches: 6. The CDR3 consists of 16 residues. The CDR3 protein is CASSFGTGSGKNIQYF. Here the CDR3 DNA reads TGTGCCAGCAGCTTCGGGACAGGGTCAGGCAAAAACATTCAGTACTTC.

This rearrangement joins TRBV30 to TRBJ2-5, with a tentative D call TRBD1 (6 bases). The CDR3 loop spans 16 amino acids. Germline V gives CDR1 GTSNPN, CDR2 SVGIG (reference sequence). V was clipped by 3 bases and J by 0 bases, with 17 bases between them. The CDR3 bases are TGTGCCTGGAGGACAGGCCAAATACCTAACCAAGAGACCCAGTACTTC. It is translated as CAWRTGQIPNQETQYF.

The chain employs TRBV19 and TRBJ2-7; D call uncertain. With 5 bases removed from V and 5 bases from J, the gap between germline ends came to 13 bases. This CDR3 comprises 13 residues. Germline assignment: CDR1 LNHDA and CDR2 SQIVND (reference sequence). The CDR3, as DNA: TGTGCCAGTAGTTCCCTCCAGTCGGACGAGCAGTACTTC. It specifies CASSSLQSDEQYF.

V and J are TRBV6-1 and TRBJ2-7, with 7 bases aligning to TRBD1. Trimming took 4 bases from V and 4 from J; bases not matched to a gene: 7. The CDR3 totals 14 residues. Germline V CDR1 and CDR2: MNHNS, SASEGT. The CDR3 is CASSARQGWYEQYF. CDR3 nucleotides: TGTGCCAGCAGTGCCCGACAGGGATGGTACGAGCAGTACTTC.

The chain is built from TRBV4-1 and TRBJ2-3; D might be TRBD2 (5 bases). V lost 4 bases and J 1 base, leaving 9 bases between the germline ends. Germline V gene data show CDR1 as MGHRA and CDR2 as YSYEKL. CDR3 length: 14 amino acids. The CDR3: CASSRGPGTDTQYF. DNA for the CDR3: TGCGCCAGCAGCCGAGGGCCCGGCACAGATACGCAGTATTTT.

The chain uses TRBV25-1 and TRBJ1-6; D possibly corresponds to TRBD1 (5 bases). This CDR3 spans 13 amino acids. In germline, CDR1 is MGHDK, CDR2 SYGVNS. Trimming shortened V by 6 bases and J by 8 bases, and 11 bases separated the two germline ends. The CDR3 DNA follows: TGTGCCAGCAGCGTAGGGACTTATTCACCCCTCCACTTT. Amino acids: CASSVGTYSPLHF.

A few counts support this clone. The J gene is TRBJ1-1, the V gene TRBV5-1; possible D gene TRBD1, 6 bases. CDR3 size: 14 residues. The V gene's germline CDR1 is SGHRS and CDR2 YFSETQ. V was pared by 0 bases and J by 7 bases, with 13 bases between. CDR3 amino acids: CASSLEAGANEAFF. In DNA, the CDR3 is TGCGCCAGCAGCTTGGAGGCGGGGGCGAATGAAGCTTTCTTT.

The chain employs TRBV19 and TRBJ2-1; the match to TRBD1 covers 10 bases. CDR1 LNHDA and CDR2 SQIVND come from the germline V gene (reference sequence). The trim removed 10 bases at V and 3 bases at J, leaving 12 bases unmatched. The CDR3 is 16 amino acids. Here the CDR3 DNA reads TGTGCCACCGTCAGGGGAGGGACAGGGGACTACAATGAGCAGTTCTTC. Amino acids: CATVRGGTGDYNEQFF.

The chain employs TRBV12-5 and TRBJ1-1; D not certain. V lost 6 bases and J lost 7, with 12 bases in between. CDR1 LGHNT and CDR2 FRNRAP come from the germline V gene. This CDR3 comprises 12 residues. Here the CDR3 reads CASGEGEGEAFF. Written as DNA, the CDR3 is TGTGCTAGTGGGGAGGGAGAGGGTGAAGCTTTCTTT.

Of note for this clone: Other DNA sequences within the sample encode an identical CDR3. The gene calls are TRBV7-2 and TRBJ2-3; no definite D call. There are 12 residues in the CDR3. V lost 8 bases and J 2 bases, leaving 8 bases between the germline ends. Germline V gives CDR1 SGHTA, CDR2 FQGNSA. The CDR3 spells CASSYYTDTQYF. The DNA of the CDR3 is TGTGCCAGCTCCTACTACACAGATACGCAGTATTTT.

This clone turned up a few times. The V gene is TRBV5-1, the J gene TRBJ1-3; 7 positions agree with TRBD1. V lost 4 bases, J lost 4 bases, and 5 bases stayed unmatched. The CDR3 contains 14 residues. Germline loops: CDR1 SGHRS, CDR2 YFSETQ. CDR3 bases: TGCGCCAGCAGCGATGGGACAGCGGGAAACACCATATATTTT. It codes for CASSDGTAGNTIYF.

This clone was seen repeatedly, ten times or more. The chain couples TRBV28 to TRBJ1-2; D is undetermined. Germline V lookup: CDR1 MDHEN, CDR2 SYDVKM. V was cut by 7 bases and J by 3 bases, with 15 bases left in between. This CDR3 region has 14 residues. CDR3 residues: CASTSGTAYYGYTF. For the CDR3, the DNA is TGTGCCAGCACCTCGGGAACGGCTTACTATGGCTACACCTTC.

This clone showed up just a few times. This chain uses TRBV28 with TRBJ2-5; TRBD2 aligns across 9 bases. The germline V gene has CDR1 MDHEN and CDR2 SYDVKM. Trimming cost V 5 bases and J 7 bases; bases outside gene matches: 14. The CDR3 length is 16 residues. CDR3 nucleotides: TGTGCCAGCAGTGTGAGCGGGGGGAGGTCCCGCGGGACCCAGTACTTC. The encoded protein is CASSVSGGRSRGTQYF.

The chain is built from TRBV6-1 and TRBJ2-4, with no clear D. V was shortened by 1 base and J by 0 bases, with 13 bases between the two germline ends. Germline V gene sequence: CDR1 MNHNS, CDR2 SASEGT. This CDR3 spans 17 amino acids. The CDR3 loop is CASSEGPNELAKNIQYF. CDR3 nucleotide sequence: TGTGCCAGCAGTGAAGGGCCCAATGAGTTAGCCAAAAACATTCAGTACTTC.

CDR3: CASSSTGGLETQYF. CDR3 DNA sequence: TGTGCCAGCAGCAGCACAGGGGGCCTTGAGACCCAGTACTTC. This rearrangement joins TRBV27 to TRBJ2-5, with 9 bases identical to TRBD1. Germline CDR1 MNHEY, CDR2 SMNVEV (reference sequence). This CDR3 region has 14 residues. The J segment lost 5 bases and the V segment lost 6 bases, leaving 7 bases of the junction unmatched.

The chain employs TRBV6-6 and TRBJ2-7; 9 bases align to TRBD1. Looked up from germline, CDR1 is MNHNY and CDR2 is SVGAGI (reference sequence). Unmatched junction bases numbered 2, after V lost 4 bases and J lost 1 base. The CDR3 covers 14 residues. The CDR3 sequence is CASSSTGGSYEQYF. In DNA form, the CDR3 reads TGTGCCAGCAGTTCGACAGGGGGATCCTACGAGCAGTACTTC.

This clone was counted ten times or more. The J gene is TRBJ2-7, the V gene TRBV6-6, with TRBD2 matching 13 bases. Germline lookup yields CDR1 MNHNY and CDR2 SVGAGI (reference sequence). This CDR3 is built from 14 residues. V gave up 5 bases and J gave up 8 bases; unmatched junction bases: 6. In nucleotides, the CDR3 is TGTGCCAGCAGTCCTGGGACTAGCGGGAAGCAGCAGTACTTC. Translation: CASSPGTSGKQQYF.

CDR3 in amino acids: CASSSRGGSTDTQYF. The CDR3 bases are TGTGCCAGCAGCTCCAGGGGAGGGAGCACAGATACGCAGTATTTT. The rearrangement links TRBV7-9 to TRBJ2-3, with a tentative D call TRBD2 (7 bases). V was clipped by 4 bases and J by 0 bases, with 11 bases between them. Germline V gives CDR1 SEHNR, CDR2 FQNEAQ (reference sequence). There are 15 residues in the CDR3.